The 8 T cell receptor beta chains below come from one sample, sequenced in a study of T cell responses to AZD1222 COVID-19 vaccine. Assay: immunoSEQ multiplex PCR; the TCRdb copy retains only in-frame clones and omits some. The sample shows nearly 200,000 clones, approximately 94% of them seen only once. Sample: peripheral blood, taken 28 days after the second AZD1222 dose. The source is an adult who received the AZD1222 COVID-19 vaccine.

The chain links TRBV3-1 (or the pseudogene TRBV3-2) to TRBJ1-5, with D possibly matching TRBD1 (6 bases). Germline V gives CDR1 LGHDT, CDR2 YNNKEL (reference sequence). Trimming shortened V by 4 bases and J by 2 bases, and 12 bases separated the two germline ends. The CDR3 consists of 15 residues. The CDR3 here is CASSRGHPGNQPQHF. The CDR3 bases are TGTGCCAGCAGCCGGGGACATCCGGGCAATCAGCCCCAGCATTTT.

The J gene is TRBJ1-2, the V gene TRBV6-5, with D possibly matching TRBD1 (5 bases). The CDR3 totals 15 residues. CDR1 MNHEY and CDR2 SVGAGI come from the germline V gene. The V gene lost 6 bases and the J gene lost 2 bases, with 16 bases spanning the gap. The CDR3: CASSLASGENYGYTF. CDR3 nucleotides: TGTGCCAGCAGCTTGGCCTCGGGGGAAAACTATGGCTACACCTTC.

The V and J genes are TRBV7-8 and TRBJ1-6; D gene uncertain. CDR3 length equals 15 residues. V dropped 0 bases and J dropped 13 bases, with 16 bases sitting between them. CDR1 and CDR2 from the germline V gene are SGHVS and FQNEAQ. Here the CDR3 reads CASSLARANQAPLHF. CDR3 coding DNA: TGTGCCAGCAGCTTAGCTAGGGCGAATCAGGCTCCCCTCCACTTT.

The genes are TRBV28 and TRBJ1-2; no clear D. Germline lookup yields CDR1 MDHEN and CDR2 SYDVKM. The V end was cut by 5 bases, the J end by 4 bases, with 14 bases between. This CDR3 contains 14 residues. This CDR3 is CASSPLDIGYGYTF. The DNA for the CDR3 is TGTGCCAGCAGTCCCCTCGACATCGGCTATGGCTACACCTTC.

The chain recombines TRBV6-1 with TRBJ1-2; 7 bases fit TRBD1. Per germline, CDR1 MNHNS and CDR2 SASEGT. V lost 1 base and J lost 7; bases outside the gene matches: 6. The CDR3 length is 14 residues. This chain's CDR3 is CASSEGQGGGGYTF. As DNA, the CDR3 is TGTGCCAGCAGTGAAGGGCAGGGGGGAGGTGGCTACACCTTC.

V is TRBV2 and J is TRBJ2-7; TRBD2 is a possible D gene (5 bases). The CDR3 runs 12 residues. V shed 9 bases and J shed 13 bases, with 22 bases lying between them. Per the germline V gene, CDR1 is SNHLY and CDR2 is FYNNEI. The CDR3, as DNA: TGTGCCAGTATTTGGACTCTCGCGGACCCTTACTTC. It encodes CASIWTLADPYF.

This chain connects TRBV9 to TRBJ1-2; D is undetermined. V was shortened by 4 bases and J by 8 bases, with 24 bases between the two germline ends. CDR1 is SGDLS, CDR2 YYNGEE, per germline. The CDR3 sequence is 16 residues long. CDR3 region: CASSPDRAGRFGGYTF. For the CDR3, the DNA is TGTGCCAGCAGCCCGGATCGGGCAGGACGCTTTGGGGGCTACACCTTC.

The V and J genes are TRBV11-3 and TRBJ2-5, with D possibly matching TRBD2 (5 bases). This CDR3 is 14 amino acids long. Between the trimmed V and J ends, which lost 5 bases and 1 base, there was a span of 11 bases. CDR1 is SGHNT, CDR2 YENEEA, per germline. The CDR3 region is CASSPGGAQETQYF. CDR3 nucleotides: TGTGCCAGCAGCCCCGGAGGCGCCCAAGAGACCCAGTACTTC.